One and the same sample provided the 32 T cell receptor beta chains below, sequenced in a study of blood T cell repertoires in COVID-19. Measured with immunoSEQ multiplex PCR; TCRdb has only the in-frame clones, and not every one. The profile shows under 200,000 clones, 88% of them singletons. Sequenced input: peripheral blood. The receptors were gathered from a man in his sixties with acute or convalescent COVID-19.

The chain recombines TRBV2 with TRBJ2-1, with D perhaps TRBD2 (6 bases). CDR1 and CDR2 from the germline V gene are SNHLY and FYNNEI. The germline V and J ends were trimmed by 6 bases and 11 bases, with 14 bases remaining between them. The CDR3 has 12 residues. The CDR3 is CASSAGTEKQFF. The CDR3, as DNA: TGTGCCAGCAGCGCGGGGACGGAAAAGCAGTTCTTC. Combining the CDR3 with reference TRBV2 and TRBJ2-1 gives the whole variable domain EPEVTQTPSHQVTQMGQEVILRCVPISNHLYFYWYRQILGQKVEFLVSFYNNEISEKSEIFDDQFSVERPDGSNFTLKIRSTKLEDSAMYFCASSAGTEKQFFGPGTRLTVL.

The V call is TRBV11-3, the J call TRBJ2-1; TRBD2 agrees at 8 bases. With 0 bases clipped from V and 10 bases from J, the junction kept 5 bases outside the gene matches. Germline lookup yields CDR1 SGHNT and CDR2 YENEEA. The CDR3 totals 14 residues. In DNA form, the CDR3 reads TGTGCCAGCAGCTTAGACCAGCGGGGGCGAGAGCAGTTCTTC. The encoded protein is CASSLDQRGREQFF.

J is TRBJ1-4 and V is TRBV18; 9 nucleotides line up with TRBD1. V was pared by 3 bases and J by 8 bases, with 1 base of the junction left unmatched. Per germline, CDR1 KGHSH and CDR2 LQKENI. This CDR3 contains 13 residues. The CDR3 DNA sequence: TGTGCCAGCTCACCCGGACAGGGGGAAAAACTGTTTTTT. This gives the protein CASSPGQGEKLFF.

The CDR3 sequence is CASSKGHSGELFF. The CDR3 DNA follows: TGTGCCAGTAGTAAGGGACATTCCGGGGAGCTGTTTTTT. This sequence joins TRBV19 and TRBJ2-2, with D tentatively TRBD1 (6 bases). There are 13 residues in the CDR3. Germline V gene lookup returns CDR1 LNHDA and CDR2 SQIVND (reference sequence). V was cut by 4 bases and J by 6 bases, with 9 bases left in between. The complete variable domain, with remaining parts taken from reference TRBV19 and TRBJ2-2, reads DGGITQSPKYLFRKEGQNVTLSCEQNLNHDAMYWYRQDPGQGLRLIYYSQIVNDFQKGDIAEGYSVSREKKESFPLTVTSAQKNPTAFYLCASSKGHSGELFFGEGSRLTVL.

The chain is built from TRBV5-1 and TRBJ1-1, with D perhaps TRBD1 (5 bases). Trimming cost V 5 bases and J 1 base, with 9 bases left between them. Per the germline V gene, CDR1 is SGHRS and CDR2 is YFSETQ. This CDR3 has 13 amino acids. The CDR3 region is CASSLTGNTEAFF. The CDR3 region has the DNA TGCGCCAGCAGTTTAACAGGGAACACTGAAGCTTTCTTT.

The chain has TRBV5-1 and TRBJ1-6; the match to TRBD1 covers 8 bases. Germline lookup yields CDR1 SGHRS and CDR2 YFSETQ. Trimming removed 0 bases from V and 10 bases from J; junction bases left unmatched: 15. The CDR3 contains 18 residues. The CDR3 region is CASSLGDRGRKGASPLHF. The CDR3 nucleotides are TGCGCCAGCAGCTTGGGAGACAGGGGAAGGAAGGGCGCGTCACCCCTCCACTTT.

In its sample, this clone was seen once. Other DNA sequences in this specimen translate into the identical CDR3. The V and J genes are TRBV7-2 and TRBJ1-5; 8 nucleotides agree with TRBD1. J gave up 2 bases and V 5 bases, and 5 bases lay outside the gene matches. CDR1 and CDR2 from the germline V gene are SGHTA and FQGNSA. This CDR3 has 15 residues. Here the CDR3 DNA reads TGTGCCAGCAGCCCCACAGGGGGAGGCAATCAGCCCCAGCATTTT. Its protein is CASSPTGGGNQPQHF.

The genes are TRBV23-1 and TRBJ1-1; the match to TRBD1 covers 7 bases. TRBV23-1 is identified as an open reading frame with a role that is uncertain. This CDR3 region has 16 residues. V trimming: 6 bases; J trimming: 0 bases; junction bases outside the gene matches: 10. The CDR3 here is CASRRGTAELNTEAFF. As DNA, the CDR3 is TGCGCCAGCAGACGTGGGACAGCGGAACTGAACACTGAAGCTTTCTTT.

To note about this clone: This specimen includes other DNA sequences encoding the same CDR3. This chain links TRBV19 with TRBJ1-1; D remains unclear. Germline values: CDR1 LNHDA, CDR2 SQIVND (reference sequence). With 0 bases removed from V and 1 base from J, the gap between germline ends came to 6 bases. This CDR3 is built from 14 residues. The DNA for the CDR3 is TGTGCCAGTAGTATAGACCGGGGGAACACTGAAGCTTTCTTT. Residues: CASSIDRGNTEAFF.

The CDR3, as DNA: TGTGCCAGCAGCCCTAGCGGGATGGGAGATACGCAGTATTTT. This encodes CASSPSGMGDTQYF. This chain uses TRBV7-9 with TRBJ2-3; 9 positions agree with TRBD2. With V trimmed by 5 bases and J by 5 bases, 5 bases remained unmatched. The CDR3 loop spans 14 amino acids. Germline V lookup: CDR1 SEHNR, CDR2 FQNEAQ (reference sequence).

The V and J genes are TRBV6-5 and TRBJ1-2; D call uncertain. The CDR3 loop spans 15 amino acids. Germline V lookup: CDR1 MNHEY, CDR2 SVGAGI. V gave up 0 bases and J gave up 3 bases, with 11 bases separating them. In nucleotides, the CDR3 is TGTGCCAGCAGTTACTCGAGGGCGGTGGACTATGGCTACACCTTC. As protein: CASSYSRAVDYGYTF.

V and J are TRBV25-1 and TRBJ1-1; 10 nucleotides align to TRBD1. The trim removed 1 base at V and 1 base at J, leaving 9 bases unmatched. Germline CDR1 is MGHDK and CDR2 is SYGVNS. The CDR3 consists of 18 residues. DNA of the CDR3: TGTGCCAGCAGTGAATGGACCGGGACAGGGGAGGAGAACACTGAAGCTTTCTTT. Protein sequence: CASSEWTGTGEENTEAFF.

V usage is TRBV6-5 and J usage is TRBJ1-6; D is undetermined. The CDR3 is 14 amino acids. Germline V gives CDR1 MNHEY, CDR2 SVGAGI. The V end was cut by 8 bases, the J end by 8 bases, with 16 bases between. The CDR3 DNA reads TGTGCCAGCCATGTCGCGGGTTGGGATTCACCCCTCCACTTT. Amino acids: CASHVAGWDSPLHF.

The V and J genes are TRBV11-1 and TRBJ1-2; TRBD1 matches 7 bases. Germline V gives CDR1 SGHAT, CDR2 FQDESV (reference sequence). V lost 4 bases and J lost 2; bases outside the gene matches: 4. This CDR3 is 14 amino acids long. The CDR3 DNA reads TGTGCCAGCAGCTCTGGGACAGTGAACTATGGCTACACCTTC. Its protein product is CASSSGTVNYGYTF.

This rearrangement joins TRBV18 to TRBJ1-1, with TRBD1 matching 9 bases. The CDR3 length is 15 residues. From germline, CDR1 is KGHSH and CDR2 LQKENI. V shed 5 bases and J 0 bases; nucleotides not matched to a gene: 4. The DNA for the CDR3 is TGTGCCAGCTCAACGGGACAGGGAATGAACACTGAAGCTTTCTTT. Its translation: CASSTGQGMNTEAFF. The whole variable domain, filled in from reference TRBV18 and TRBJ1-1, reads NAGVMQNPRHLVRRRGQEARLRCSPMKGHSHVYWYRQLPEEGLKFMVYLQKENIIDESGMPKERFSAEFPKEGPSILRIQQVVRGDSAAYFCASSTGQGMNTEAFFGQGTRLTVV.

This clone was seen a single time. The chain links TRBV13 to TRBJ2-3; 10 bases are shared with TRBD1. J lost 5 bases, V lost 3 bases, and 2 bases had no gene match. In germline, CDR1 is PRHDT, CDR2 FYEKMQ (reference sequence). This CDR3 region has 14 residues. CDR3: CASSFDRGQDTQYF. CDR3 sequence (DNA): TGTGCCAGCAGCTTCGACAGGGGGCAAGATACGCAGTATTTT.

The chain employs TRBV7-8 and TRBJ1-1; D remains unclear. The CDR3 has 15 amino acids. The germline V gene encodes CDR1 SGHVS and CDR2 FQNEAQ. V dropped 5 bases and J dropped 5 bases, with 18 bases sitting between them. Here the CDR3 reads CASSTPESRGTEAFF. CDR3 nucleotides: TGTGCCAGCAGCACCCCGGAAAGCCGAGGGACTGAAGCTTTCTTT.

This rearrangement joins TRBV10-3 to TRBJ2-7; tentative D call: TRBD2 (5 bases). CDR1 is ENHRY and CDR2 is SYGVKD in the germline V gene. V dropped 3 bases and J dropped 4 bases, with 10 bases sitting between them. The CDR3 totals 13 residues. The CDR3 bases are TGTGCCATCAGTGAAGGCCGCGGGTACGAGCAGTACTTC. Amino acids: CAISEGRGYEQYF.

The genes are TRBV5-6 and TRBJ1-5; 7 bases line up with TRBD1. This CDR3 is 15 amino acids long. Germline V CDR1 and CDR2: SGHDT, YYEEEE. The ends lost 2 bases at V and 7 bases at J; junction bases unmatched: 9. CDR3 in DNA: TGTGCCAGCAGCTTCTCGACAGGGTATGGACAGCCCCAGCATTTT. Its translation is CASSFSTGYGQPQHF.

V usage is TRBV7-9 and J usage is TRBJ2-6; 7 nucleotides align to TRBD2. The CDR3 totals 18 residues. Germline assignment: CDR1 SEHNR and CDR2 FQNEAQ (reference sequence). Trimming cost V 5 bases and J 0 bases; bases outside gene matches: 10. The CDR3 region is CASSTAGGGISGANVLTF. The CDR3 coding sequence is TGTGCCAGCAGCACCGCTGGGGGGGGGATCTCTGGGGCCAACGTCCTGACTTTC. Drawing the rest from reference TRBV7-9 and TRBJ2-6, the complete variable domain is DTGVSQNPRHKITKRGQNVTFRCDPISEHNRLYWYRQTLGQGPEFLTYFQNEAQLEKSRLLSDRFSAERPKGSFSTLEIQRTEQGDSAMYLCASSTAGGGISGANVLTFGAGSRLTVL.

The V and J genes are TRBV18 and TRBJ1-1, with 9 bases aligning to TRBD1. V was clipped by 5 bases and J by 3 bases; unmatched bases: 10. This CDR3 comprises 16 residues. Per germline, CDR1 KGHSH and CDR2 LQKENI. CDR3 residues: CASSFPGQGWDTEAFF. The CDR3 DNA reads TGTGCCAGCTCATTTCCGGGACAGGGATGGGACACTGAAGCTTTCTTT. Drawing the rest from reference TRBV18 and TRBJ1-1, the complete variable domain is NAGVMQNPRHLVRRRGQEARLRCSPMKGHSHVYWYRQLPEEGLKFMVYLQKENIIDESGMPKERFSAEFPKEGPSILRIQQVVRGDSAAYFCASSFPGQGWDTEAFFGQGTRLTVV.

J is TRBJ2-3 and V is TRBV7-3; D might be TRBD1 (5 bases). The germline V gene has CDR1 SGHTA and CDR2 FQGTGA. V lost 0 bases, J lost 0 bases, and 10 bases lay in between. The CDR3 has 16 residues. The CDR3, as DNA: TGTGCCAGCAGCTTAACACAGGCCTCTAGCACAGATACGCAGTATTTT. It yields the protein CASSLTQASSTDTQYF.

This sequence joins TRBV5-1 and TRBJ1-4; D is possibly TRBD1 (5 bases). The V end was cut by 0 bases, the J end by 3 bases, with 9 bases between. Germline-derived CDR1 and CDR2 are SGHRS and YFSETQ. The CDR3 spans 15 residues. CDR3 protein: CASSLEAGPNEKLFF. In DNA form, the CDR3 reads TGCGCCAGCAGCTTGGAAGCAGGGCCTAATGAAAAACTGTTTTTT.

This clone was counted between two and nine times. This chain uses TRBV5-1 with TRBJ2-2; TRBD1 agrees at 9 bases. Germline CDR1 reads SGHRS; CDR2 reads YFSETQ. The CDR3 consists of 13 residues. The V and J ends lost 10 bases and 6 bases, in that order; junction bases with no gene match: 7. Here the CDR3 DNA reads TGCGCCGGCAAACAGGGGGCGGCCGGGGAGCTGTTTTTT. It yields the protein CAGKQGAAGELFF.

This clone was counted a few times. V usage is TRBV9 and J usage is TRBJ2-1; a possible D gene is TRBD2 (5 bases). Germline CDR1 SGDLS, CDR2 YYNGEE. Deletions cut 3 bases from V and 0 bases from J, with 10 bases between. The CDR3 extends over 15 amino acids. CDR3 sequence (DNA): TGTGCCAGCAGCGAGGACGGGGACTCCTACAATGAGCAGTTCTTC. This encodes CASSEDGDSYNEQFF.

This clone was picked up one time. The gene calls are TRBV3-1 (or the pseudogene TRBV3-2) and TRBJ2-2; a possible D gene is TRBD2 (5 bases). This CDR3 has 16 amino acids. Germline V gene sequence: CDR1 LGHDT, CDR2 YNNKEL (reference sequence). V was cut by 0 bases and J by 6 bases, with 14 bases left in between. Written as DNA, the CDR3 is TGTGCCAGCAGCCAAGAGGACTTCCTAAATGCCGGGGAGCTGTTTTTT. This translates into CASSQEDFLNAGELFF.

This chain joins TRBV30 and TRBJ1-2; 8 positions match TRBD1. CDR1 and CDR2 (germline): GTSNPN, SVGIG (reference sequence). With V trimmed by 3 bases and J by 6 bases, 12 bases remained unmatched. The CDR3 contains 15 residues. CDR3: CAWSRGQGAWDGYTF. The CDR3 DNA is TGTGCCTGGAGCCGTGGGCAGGGGGCTTGGGATGGCTACACCTTC.

The V gene is TRBV9, the J gene TRBJ1-6; D call uncertain. Germline V gives CDR1 SGDLS, CDR2 YYNGEE. V was trimmed by 4 bases and J by 8 bases, leaving 13 bases between them. CDR3 length: 14 residues. CDR3 residues: CASSSLPGDSPLHF. CDR3 DNA: TGTGCCAGCAGCAGCCTTCCGGGAGATTCACCCCTCCACTTT.

The gene calls are TRBV15 and TRBJ2-7, with 8 nucleotides matching TRBD1. This CDR3 has 15 amino acids. Germline CDR1 LNHNV, CDR2 YYDKDF (reference sequence). The ends lost 1 base at V and 2 bases at J; junction bases unmatched: 4. The CDR3 DNA reads TGTGCCACCAGCAGAGTCCAGGGGGCGACCTACGAGCAGTACTTC. Protein product: CATSRVQGATYEQYF.

The genes are TRBV4-1 and TRBJ2-1; possible D gene TRBD2, 5 bases. Trimming removed 1 base at V and 6 bases at J, with 19 bases between. From germline, CDR1 is MGHRA and CDR2 YSYEKL. The CDR3 covers 17 residues. The DNA for the CDR3 is TGCGCCAGCAGCCAAGGCTTCCAGGACGTTCGGGGCAATGAGCAGTTCTTC. This sequence encodes CASSQGFQDVRGNEQFF.

J is TRBJ1-6 and V is TRBV5-4; 9 bases align to TRBD1. This CDR3 is built from 14 residues. Germline V gene sequence: CDR1 SGHNT, CDR2 YYREEE (reference sequence). V shed 4 bases, J shed 8 bases, and the junction held 4 bases outside the gene matches. Written as DNA, the CDR3 is TGTGCCAGCAGCAAGGGACAGGGTGATTCACCCCTCCACTTT. Its protein product is CASSKGQGDSPLHF.

The CDR3 reads CASRKPGQATYNEQFF. Written as DNA, the CDR3 is TGTGCCAGCAGGAAGCCGGGACAGGCGACCTACAATGAGCAGTTCTTC. The chain recombines TRBV27 with TRBJ2-1; 8 nucleotides agree with TRBD1. The CDR3 runs 16 residues. V lost 6 bases and J lost 2; bases outside the gene matches: 9. Germline V gene data show CDR1 as MNHEY and CDR2 as SMNVEV (reference sequence).